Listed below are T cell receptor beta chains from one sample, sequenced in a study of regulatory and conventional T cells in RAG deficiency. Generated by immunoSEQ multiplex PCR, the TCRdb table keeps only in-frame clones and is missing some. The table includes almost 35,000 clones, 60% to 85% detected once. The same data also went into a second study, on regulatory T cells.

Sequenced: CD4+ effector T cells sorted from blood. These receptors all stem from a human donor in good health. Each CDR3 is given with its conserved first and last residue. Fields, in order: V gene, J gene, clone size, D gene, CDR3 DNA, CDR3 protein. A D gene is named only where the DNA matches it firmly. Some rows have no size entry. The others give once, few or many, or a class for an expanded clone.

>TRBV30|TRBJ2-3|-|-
TGTGCCTGGAGATGGAAGGGGAGAGCAGATACGCAGTATTTT
CAWRWKGRADTQYF
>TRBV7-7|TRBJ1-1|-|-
TGTGCTAGCAGCTTAGCCAGGGGCGACGTGAACACTGAAGCTTTCTTT
CASSLARGDVNTEAFF
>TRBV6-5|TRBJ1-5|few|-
TGTGCCAGCAGAAAACAGGAATATCAGCCCCAGCATTTT
CASRKQEYQPQHF
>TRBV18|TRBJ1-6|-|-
TGTGCCAGCTCACCGAGTGACGCGTTGATTTCACCCCTCCACTTT
CASSPSDALISPLHF
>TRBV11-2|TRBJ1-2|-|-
TGTGCCAGCAGCTCCATCTGGAGGGGAGGTCTTGGCTACACCTTC
CASSSIWRGGLGYTF
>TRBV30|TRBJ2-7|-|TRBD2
TGTGCCTGGAGCCCGCCGACTAGCGGGGGCTCCTACGAGCAGTACTTC
CAWSPPTSGGSYEQYF
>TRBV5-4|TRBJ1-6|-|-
TGTGCCAGCAGCCTGGACCCAGGTTCACCCCTCCACTTT
CASSLDPGSPLHF
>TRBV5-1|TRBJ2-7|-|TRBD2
TGCGCCAGCAGCTTTGGGGGAGGGGCCCAGTACGAGCAGTACTTC
CASSFGGGAQYEQYF
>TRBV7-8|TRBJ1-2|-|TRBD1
TGTGCCAGCAGCGTTACAGGGGGCGCAGGGGGCTACACCTTC
CASSVTGGAGGYTF
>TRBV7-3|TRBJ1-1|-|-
TGTGCCAGCAGCTTATTTTCCCTCATGAACACTGAAGCTTTCTTT
CASSLFSLMNTEAFF
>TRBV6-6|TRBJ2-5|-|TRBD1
TGTGCCAGCAGTTACTCGAGGGGGCTCGGACGGGAGACCCAGTACTTC
CASSYSRGLGRETQYF
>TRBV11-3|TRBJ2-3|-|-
TGTGCCAGCAGCTTAGGATCTTCGGGAGATACGCAGTATTTT
CASSLGSSGDTQYF
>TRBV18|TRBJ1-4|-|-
TGTGCCAGCTCACCGCTTCGGGGACGGATCAATGAAAAACTGTTTTTT
CASSPLRGRINEKLFF
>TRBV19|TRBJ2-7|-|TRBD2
TGTGCCAGTAGCTCGGGACTACTCTACGAGCAGTACTTC
CASSSGLLYEQYF
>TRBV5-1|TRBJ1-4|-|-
TGCGCCAGCAGCTTGGGGAGGGGGGTGATCGCTAATGAAAAACTGTTTTTT
CASSLGRGVIANEKLFF
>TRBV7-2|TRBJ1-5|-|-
TGTGCCAGCAGCCTTTTGGGGCTTCAGCCCCAGCATTTT
CASSLLGLQPQHF
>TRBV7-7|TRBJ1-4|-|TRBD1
TGTGCTAGCAGCTTATTCGACCGACCGGGACAGGGACCCACGGACAATGAAAAACTGTTTTTT
CASSLFDRPGQGPTDNEKLFF
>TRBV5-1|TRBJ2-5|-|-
TGCGCCAGCAGCTTGGTGTCGGCCCAAGAGACCCAGTACTTC
CASSLVSAQETQYF
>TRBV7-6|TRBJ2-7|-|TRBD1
TGTGCCAGCAGCCCGCCGGGACAGCGGAGCTCCTACGAGCAGTACTTC
CASSPPGQRSSYEQYF
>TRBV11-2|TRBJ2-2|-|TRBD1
TGTGCCAGCAGCTCCTTGCAGGGGGTGGCCGGGGAGCTGTTTTTT
CASSSLQGVAGELFF
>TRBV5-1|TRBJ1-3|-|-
TGCGCCAGCAGCTTGGGACACGTCAACGTACAAGGAAACACCATATATTTT
CASSLGHVNVQGNTIYF
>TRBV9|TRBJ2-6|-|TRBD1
TGTGCCAGCGACAGGGACCTCTCTGGGGCCAACGTCCTGACTTTC
CASDRDLSGANVLTF
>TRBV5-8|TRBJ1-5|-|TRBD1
TGTGCCAGCAGCTCCGGGACAGGGGGTGATCAGCCCCAGCATTTT
CASSSGTGGDQPQHF
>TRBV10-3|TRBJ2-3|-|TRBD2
TGTGCCATCAGTGACGAGCGGGGGGGAGGAAGGGATACGCAGTATTTT
CAISDERGGGRDTQYF
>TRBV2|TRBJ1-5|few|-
TGTGCCAGCGGCCGCTCTAAAGGTCAGCCCCAGCATTTT
CASGRSKGQPQHF
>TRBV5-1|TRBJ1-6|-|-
TGCGCCAGCAGCTTGGCCATCGGGGGAGGGGGTTCACCCCTCCACTTT
CASSLAIGGGGSPLHF
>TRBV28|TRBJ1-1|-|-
TGTGCCAGCACGGGACCTAACACTGAAGCTTTCTTT
CASTGPNTEAFF
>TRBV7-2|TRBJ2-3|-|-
TGTGCCAGCAGCTACCGGGACACCACAGATACGCAGTATTTT
CASSYRDTTDTQYF
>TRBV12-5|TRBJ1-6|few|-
TGTGCTAGTGGTCCCAACTTGTCGGGCTATAATTCACCCCTCCACTTT
CASGPNLSGYNSPLHF
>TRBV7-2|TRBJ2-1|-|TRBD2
TGTGCCAGCAGCTTAGGGCCTAGCGGCTATGAGCAGTTCTTC
CASSLGPSGYEQFF
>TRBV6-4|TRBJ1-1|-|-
TGTGCCAGCAGTGTCTCCGTTAACACTGAAGCTTTCTTT
CASSVSVNTEAFF
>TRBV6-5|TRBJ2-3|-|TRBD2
TGTGCCAGCAGTTACTCGTCCGGGGGGGCTACAGATACGCAGTATTTT
CASSYSSGGATDTQYF
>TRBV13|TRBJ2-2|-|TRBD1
TGTGCCAGCAGCCTAAAAAAGGGACAGGGACCTACCGGGGAGCTGTTTTTT
CASSLKKGQGPTGELFF
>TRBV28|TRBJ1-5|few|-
TGTGCCAGCAGCCGACAAGATCAGCCCCAGCATTTT
CASSRQDQPQHF
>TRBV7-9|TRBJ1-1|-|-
TGTGCCAGCAGCTTTCAGGGCCCCGCTGAAGCTTTCTTT
CASSFQGPAEAFF
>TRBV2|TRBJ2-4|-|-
TGTGCAAGCACGAGTTTTAGCGTCCAAAACATTCAGTACTTC
CASTSFSVQNIQYF
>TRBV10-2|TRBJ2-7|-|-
TGCGCCAGCAGTGAGTCTAAGTCCTACGAGCAGTACTTC
CASSESKSYEQYF
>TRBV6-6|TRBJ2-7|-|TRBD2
TGTGCCAGCAGCCCAAAGACTAGCGGGGTCTACGAGCAGTACTTC
CASSPKTSGVYEQYF
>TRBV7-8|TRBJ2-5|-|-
TGTGCCAGCAGCTTAGAGTGGCAGGGGCTAGAGACCCAGTACTTC
CASSLEWQGLETQYF
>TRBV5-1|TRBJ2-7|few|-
TGCGCCAGCAGCTCGGACGGATACTCCTACGAGCAGTACTTC
CASSSDGYSYEQYF
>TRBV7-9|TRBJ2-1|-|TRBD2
TGTGCCAGCAGCCCCTTATTAGCGGGGGGCTACAATGAGCAGTTCTTC
CASSPLLAGGYNEQFF
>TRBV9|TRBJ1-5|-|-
TGTGCCAGCAGCGTAGCAGGGATGGATCAGCCCCAGCATTTT
CASSVAGMDQPQHF
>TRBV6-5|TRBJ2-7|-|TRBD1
TGTGCCAGCAGCCGCCCCCGGACAGGATGGGACGAGCAGTACTTC
CASSRPRTGWDEQYF
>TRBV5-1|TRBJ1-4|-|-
TGCGCCAGCAGCTTTGGAGGTGCAACTAATGAAAAACTGTTTTTT
CASSFGGATNEKLFF
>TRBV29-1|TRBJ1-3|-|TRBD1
TGCAGCGTTGAGAAGACAGGGGGAAACACCATATATTTT
CSVEKTGGNTIYF
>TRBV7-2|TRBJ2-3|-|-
TGTGCCAGCAGGATTACCGGGACCCCAGATACGCAGTATTTT
CASRITGTPDTQYF
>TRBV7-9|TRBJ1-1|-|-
TGTGCCAGCATCCCCGGAGAGATGTGGACTGAAGCTTTCTTT
CASIPGEMWTEAFF
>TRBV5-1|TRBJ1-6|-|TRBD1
TGCGCCAGCAGCTTAACGGGACAGGAGAATTCACCCCTCCACTTT
CASSLTGQENSPLHF
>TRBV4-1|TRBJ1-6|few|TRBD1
TGCGCCAGCAGCCAAGAAGGACAGGGAAGAAATTCACCCCTCCACTTT
CASSQEGQGRNSPLHF
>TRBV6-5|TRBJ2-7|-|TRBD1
TGTGCCAGCAGTTACTCGGGGACAGTTACCTACGAGCAGTACTTC
CASSYSGTVTYEQYF
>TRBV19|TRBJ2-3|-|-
TGTGCCAGTAGGGGTATTGGAGGACCCACAGATACGCAGTATTTT
CASRGIGGPTDTQYF
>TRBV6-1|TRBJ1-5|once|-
TGTGCCAGCAGTGGGAGGGGGGTTAATCAGCCCCAGCATTTT
CASSGRGVNQPQHF
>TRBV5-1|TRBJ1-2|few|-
TGCGCCAGCAGCCCACCAGGGACTGGCTATGGCTACACCTTC
CASSPPGTGYGYTF
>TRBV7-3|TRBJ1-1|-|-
TGTGCCAGCAGCTCGCAGCCGAACACTGAAGCTTTCTTT
CASSSQPNTEAFF